These T cell receptor beta chains were read from a single sample in a study of T cell clones after liver transplantation. Assay used: immunoSEQ multiplex PCR; TCRdb lists only in-frame clones, some missing. The top ten clones hold approximately 0.8% of a sample with about 70,000 clones, 75% to 85% of them seen once. The material sequenced was CD4+ T cells from blood, taken 12 months after liver transplant. Receptors were obtained from a human patient who received a liver transplant. A subset of T cells may come from the graft donor. The CDR3 runs from the conserved cysteine through the conserved F or W. D genes are given only for firm matches. A clone size is listed for some rows: how often the clone was seen (once, few, many), or a class if it is expanded.

NA	TRBV2	TRBJ1-4	few	CASRPGRTPTNEKLFF	TGTGCCAGCAGGCCGGGAAGGACACCAACTAATGAAAAACTGTTTTTT
TRBD1	TRBV2	TRBJ1-2	NA	CAYPRGRGDWASGYTF	TGTGCTTACCCTAGGGGCAGGGGGGATTGGGCAAGCGGCTACACCTTC
TRBD1	TRBV28	TRBJ2-2	few	CASSLSPGQGARELFF	TGTGCCAGCAGTTTATCCCCGGGACAGGGGGCCCGGGAGCTGTTTTTT
NA	TRBV21-1	TRBJ2-7	NA	CASSARDRAYEQYF	TGTGCCAGCAGCGCCCGGGACAGGGCCTACGAGCAGTACTTC
TRBD2	TRBV29-1	TRBJ2-7	NA	CSVDVGLGYEQYF	TGCAGCGTTGACGTAGGACTAGGCTACGAGCAGTACTTC
NA	TRBV18	TRBJ1-4	NA	CASSPRGGANNEKLFF	TGTGCCAGCTCCCCCAGGGGAGGGGCCAATAATGAAAAACTGTTTTTT
NA	TRBV5-1	TRBJ2-3	NA	CASSQSPTDTQYF	TGCGCCAGCAGCCAATCCCCCACAGATACGCAGTATTTT
NA	TRBV15	TRBJ2-3	few	CATSRASGSFTDTQYF	TGTGCCACCAGCAGAGCTTCTGGCAGCTTCACAGATACGCAGTATTTT
NA	TRBV7-9	TRBJ1-5	few	CASSLDRVQPQHF	TGTGCCAGCAGCTTAGACAGGGTTCAGCCCCAGCATTTT
TRBD2	TRBV5-1	TRBJ2-7	NA	CASSVGLAAVGEQYF	TGCGCCAGCAGCGTGGGACTAGCGGCGGTGGGGGAGCAGTACTTC
NA	TRBV5-1	TRBJ2-2	NA	CASSQLASQTYTGELFF	TGCGCCAGCAGCCAGCTTGCCTCTCAAACGTACACCGGGGAGCTGTTTTTT
TRBD1	TRBV30	TRBJ2-3	once	CAWSRLGTGTDTQYF	TGTGCCTGGAGTCGACTCGGGACAGGCACAGATACGCAGTATTTT
TRBD1	TRBV5-4	TRBJ1-2	NA	CASSGGQGFHYGYTF	TGTGCCAGCAGCGGTGGACAGGGTTTTCACTATGGCTACACCTTC
TRBD2	TRBV5-1	TRBJ2-3	NA	CASSLIPAGASTDTQYF	TGCGCCAGCAGCTTGATACCAGCGGGAGCTTCCACAGATACGCAGTATTTT
NA	TRBV18	TRBJ2-2	NA	CASSIGSSQTGELFF	TGTGCCAGCTCGATCGGGAGTAGTCAGACCGGGGAGCTGTTTTTT
NA	TRBV16	TRBJ1-5	few	CASSQFEGQPQHF	TGTGCCAGCAGCCAATTTGAAGGACAGCCCCAGCATTTT
NA	TRBV12-5	TRBJ1-3	NA	CASGPGGSGNTIYF	TGTGCTAGTGGTCCCGGGGGCTCTGGAAACACCATATATTTT
TRBD2	TRBV19	TRBJ2-1	once	CASSISSGNMKGEQFF	TGTGCCAGTAGTATATCCAGCGGGAACATGAAGGGGGAGCAGTTCTTC
NA	TRBV7-7	TRBJ2-3	NA	CASSLPTDTQYF	TGTGCCAGCAGCTTACCCACAGATACGCAGTATTTT
TRBD2	TRBV28	TRBJ2-1	once	CASSETSYEQFF	TGTGCCAGCAGTGAGACTAGCTATGAGCAGTTCTTC
TRBD1	TRBV30	TRBJ1-5	few	CAWSVGTGGNQPQHF	TGTGCCTGGAGTGTAGGTACAGGGGGCAATCAGCCCCAGCATTTT
NA	TRBV9	TRBJ1-1	NA	CASSVGGAKNTEAFF	TGTGCCAGCAGCGTAGGGGGGGCGAAGAACACTGAAGCTTTCTTT
TRBD1	TRBV14	TRBJ2-7	few	CASSHRQGITYEQYF	TGTGCCAGCAGCCACAGACAGGGGATTACCTACGAGCAGTACTTC
NA	TRBV5-1	TRBJ2-5	NA	CASSRQGQQETQYF	TGCGCCAGCAGCCGCCAGGGCCAACAAGAGACCCAGTACTTC
NA	TRBV30	TRBJ2-1	NA	CAWRGLAGQFF	TGTGCCTGGAGAGGCTTAGCCGGGCAGTTCTTC
NA	TRBV9	TRBJ2-5	few	CASSVGGETQYF	TGTGCCAGCAGCGTAGGTGGGGAGACCCAGTACTTC
TRBD2	TRBV7-2	TRBJ2-1	NA	CASSHRLAGGPDEQFF	TGTGCCAGCAGCCACCGACTAGCGGGAGGGCCCGACGAGCAGTTCTTC
NA	TRBV6-6	TRBJ2-7	NA	CASSFDVSYEQYF	TGTGCCAGCAGTTTCGACGTCTCCTACGAGCAGTACTTC
TRBD1	TRBV5-4	TRBJ2-7	NA	CASSFAGTAYEQYF	TGTGCCAGCAGCTTCGCCGGGACAGCCTACGAGCAGTACTTC
NA	TRBV5-1	TRBJ2-5	NA	CASSRWGSEETQYF	TGCGCCAGCAGTCGATGGGGATCTGAGGAGACCCAGTACTTC
NA	TRBV7-9	TRBJ2-7	NA	CASSPKVAGVSDFGQYF	TGTGCCAGCAGCCCTAAGGTGGCTGGAGTATCCGATTTCGGGCAGTACTTC
NA	TRBV7-2	TRBJ1-5	few	CASSSGTREHQPQHF	TGTGCCAGCAGCTCAGGCACGAGGGAGCATCAGCCCCAGCATTTT
NA	TRBV19	TRBJ2-5	once	CASSMAFAGEVKTQYF	TGTGCCAGTAGTATGGCGTTCGCAGGGGAGGTGAAGACCCAGTACTTC
NA	TRBV6-1	TRBJ2-7	once	CASSETKPTGEQYF	TGTGCCAGCAGTGAAACAAAACCGACGGGGGAGCAGTACTTC
NA	TRBV18	TRBJ1-1	NA	CASSPLMDRKNTEAFF	TGTGCCAGCTCACCACTTATGGACAGAAAGAACACTGAAGCTTTCTTT
TRBD1	TRBV19	TRBJ1-5	NA	CASSDRARDQPQHF	TGTGCCAGTAGCGACAGGGCTCGAGATCAGCCCCAGCATTTT
NA	TRBV6-5	TRBJ2-7	once	CASSYSPSSYEQYF	TGTGCCAGCAGTTACTCCCCCTCCTCCTACGAGCAGTACTTC
TRBD2	TRBV5-1	TRBJ2-5	NA	CASSLNPGLAIQETQYF	TGCGCCAGCAGCTTAAATCCGGGACTAGCGATCCAAGAGACCCAGTACTTC
NA	TRBV5-1	TRBJ2-1	NA	CASSLGGYSGPYNEQFF	TGCGCCAGCAGCTTGGGTGGCTATAGCGGTCCCTACAATGAGCAGTTCTTC
NA	TRBV7-8	TRBJ1-2	few	CASSPQGPYGYTF	TGTGCCAGCAGCCCACAGGGCCCTTATGGCTACACCTTC
TRBD2	TRBV5-1	TRBJ2-7	NA	CASSLGGGEVNEQYF	TGCGCCAGCAGCTTGGGCGGGGGGGAAGTTAACGAGCAGTACTTC
NA	TRBV6-1	TRBJ1-1	NA	CASSDQPNTEAFF	TGTGCCAGCAGTGATCAGCCGAACACTGAAGCTTTCTTT
TRBD2	TRBV10-3	TRBJ2-1	NA	CAISDQFGAGGGNEQFF	TGTGCCATCAGTGATCAGTTCGGAGCGGGAGGAGGTAATGAGCAGTTCTTC
TRBD1	TRBV28	TRBJ2-7	few	CASTTGQASREQYF	TGTGCCAGCACCACTGGACAGGCAAGCAGAGAGCAGTACTTC
NA	TRBV7-8	TRBJ2-3	NA	CASSLVAGRKNTQYF	TGTGCCAGCAGCTTAGTAGCAGGGAGGAAGAATACGCAGTATTTT
NA	TRBV18	TRBJ1-3	NA	CASSPSAGDSGNTIYF	TGTGCCAGCTCACCCTCGGCCGGGGACTCTGGAAACACCATATATTTT
NA	TRBV9	TRBJ1-1	NA	CASSVGTTNTEAFF	TGTGCCAGCAGCGTCGGCACGACGAACACTGAAGCTTTCTTT
NA	TRBV6-1	TRBJ2-3	once	CASSGGGLGDTQYF	TGTGCCAGCAGTGGGGGGGGGCTTGGAGATACGCAGTATTTT